The clone carrying this T cell receptor (beta chain) has just a few counts. TCR beta CDR3 regions were amplified from RNA. Primed by the HTBI set, a first-round RT-PCR was run on the TCR CDR3. TCRdb called the multiplex PCR reads again in MiXCR, with one record for every CDR3 protein. Of hundreds of thousands of distinct CDR3 sequences listed, approximately 14% are singletons. The entry originates in a study of T cells in Graves' hyperthyroidism and ophthalmopathy. V was clipped by 4 bases and J by 3 bases, with 25 bases between them. The CDR3 spans 19 residues. Germline V gives CDR1 MNHEY, CDR2 SVGEGT.

The gene calls are TRBV6-2 or TRBV6-3 and TRBJ1-5; D gene unclear. The clonotype originates from a woman between 50 and 59 years old with Graves' ophthalmopathy. The sequenced sample consisted of blood. This chain's CDR3 is CASSSSTGPLPRYNQPQHF. The DNA of the CDR3 is TGTGCCAGCAGTTCCTCCACGGGCCCATTACCACGATACAATCAGCCCCAGCATTTT.